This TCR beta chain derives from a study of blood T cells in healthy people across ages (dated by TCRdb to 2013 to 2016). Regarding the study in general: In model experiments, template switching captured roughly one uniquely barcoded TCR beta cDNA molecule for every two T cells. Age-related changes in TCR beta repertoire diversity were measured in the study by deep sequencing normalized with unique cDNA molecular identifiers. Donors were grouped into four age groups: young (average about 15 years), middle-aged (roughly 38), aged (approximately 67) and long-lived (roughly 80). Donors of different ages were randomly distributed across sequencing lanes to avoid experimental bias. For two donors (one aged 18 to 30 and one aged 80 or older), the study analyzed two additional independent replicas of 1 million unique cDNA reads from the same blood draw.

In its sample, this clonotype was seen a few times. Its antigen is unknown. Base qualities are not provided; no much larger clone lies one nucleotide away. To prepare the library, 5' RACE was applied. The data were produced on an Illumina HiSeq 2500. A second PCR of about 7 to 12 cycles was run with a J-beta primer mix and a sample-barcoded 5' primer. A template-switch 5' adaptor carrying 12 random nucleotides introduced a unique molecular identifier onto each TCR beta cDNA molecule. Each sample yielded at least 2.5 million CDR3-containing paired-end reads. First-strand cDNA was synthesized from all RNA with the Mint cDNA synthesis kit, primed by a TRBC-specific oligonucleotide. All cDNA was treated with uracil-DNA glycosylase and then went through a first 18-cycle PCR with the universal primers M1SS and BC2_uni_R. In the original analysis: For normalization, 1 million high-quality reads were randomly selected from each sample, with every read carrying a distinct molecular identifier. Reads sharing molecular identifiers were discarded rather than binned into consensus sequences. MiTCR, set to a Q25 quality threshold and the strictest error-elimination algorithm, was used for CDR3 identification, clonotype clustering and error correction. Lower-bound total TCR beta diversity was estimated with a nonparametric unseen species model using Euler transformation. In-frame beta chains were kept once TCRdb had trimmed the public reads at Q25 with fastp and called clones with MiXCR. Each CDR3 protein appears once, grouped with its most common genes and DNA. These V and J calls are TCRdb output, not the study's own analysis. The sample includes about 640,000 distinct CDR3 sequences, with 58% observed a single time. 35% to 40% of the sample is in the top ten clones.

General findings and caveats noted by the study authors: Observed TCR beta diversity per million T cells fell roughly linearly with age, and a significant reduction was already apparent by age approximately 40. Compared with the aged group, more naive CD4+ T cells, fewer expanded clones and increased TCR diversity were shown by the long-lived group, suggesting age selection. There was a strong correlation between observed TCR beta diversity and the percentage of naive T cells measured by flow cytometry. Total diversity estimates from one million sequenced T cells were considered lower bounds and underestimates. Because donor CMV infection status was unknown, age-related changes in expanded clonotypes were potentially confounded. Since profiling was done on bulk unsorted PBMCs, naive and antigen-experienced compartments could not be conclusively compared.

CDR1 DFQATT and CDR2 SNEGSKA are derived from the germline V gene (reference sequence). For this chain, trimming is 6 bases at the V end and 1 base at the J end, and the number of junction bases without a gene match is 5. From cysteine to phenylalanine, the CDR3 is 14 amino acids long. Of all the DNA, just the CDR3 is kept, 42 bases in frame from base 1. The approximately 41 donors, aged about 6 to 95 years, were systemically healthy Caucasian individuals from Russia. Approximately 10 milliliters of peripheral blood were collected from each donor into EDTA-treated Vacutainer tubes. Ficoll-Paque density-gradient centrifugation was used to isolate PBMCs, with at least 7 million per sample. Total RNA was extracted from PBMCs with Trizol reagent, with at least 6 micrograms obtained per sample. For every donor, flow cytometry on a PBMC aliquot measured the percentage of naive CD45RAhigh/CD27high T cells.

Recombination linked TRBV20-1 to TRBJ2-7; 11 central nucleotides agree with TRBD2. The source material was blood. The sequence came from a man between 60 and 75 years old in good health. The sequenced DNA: TGCAGTGCGTTTCTAGCGGGGGGATCCTACGAGCAGTACTTC. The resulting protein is CSAFLAGGSYEQYF.